The T cell receptor (beta chain) described here comes from a study of blood T cell repertoires in COVID-19. Study at large: The cDNA or gDNA used as material had been derived from T cells, B-cell-depleted T cells, or PBMCs.

Authors' methods: Amplification from reference gene primers served as the basis for estimated nucleated cell counts. TCRdb's copy holds only in-frame clones and misses some; the assay was immunoSEQ multiplex PCR. V, J and clone size are those of that table, while D and trimming were read from the DNA. The sample has some 300,000 clones, about 87% seen once; the top ten hold more than 6.5%. The CDR3 has 16 amino acids. V lost 6 bases and J lost 0; bases outside the gene matches: 9. Germline CDR1 and CDR2: SQVTM and ANQGSEA. Input material: peripheral blood. The chain combines TRBV29-1 with TRBJ1-1; 11 nucleotides match TRBD1. This clonotype was sampled from a woman in her thirties who had recovered from COVID-19. The CDR3 coding sequence is TGCAGCGTCGCCGGGACAGGGGGTACCATGAACACTGAAGCTTTCTTT. Translating gives CSVAGTGGTMNTEAFF.